This entry lists 26 T cell receptor beta chains sequenced from one sample in a study of blood T cells in healthy people across ages (dated by TCRdb to between 2015 and 2017). Library preparation employed 5' RACE. TCRdb shows the sequencer as Illumina HiSeq 2500. A second roughly 7 to 11 cycle PCR used a sample-barcoded 5' primer and a J-beta primer mix. TCRdb itself trimmed the public reads at Q25 with fastp, ran MiXCR and retained productive beta chains. Duplicate CDR3 protein sequences are folded into a single record with the most common DNA and genes. This sample holds about 840,000 distinct CDR3 sequences; around 29% were observed only once. The top ten constitute 10% to 13% of the sample. In addition, the sample was reused for a study of T cells of mothers and their children.

Sequencing input: blood. The source is a woman aged 40 to 50 in good health.

This clonotype was seen a handful of times. The J gene is TRBJ2-7, the V gene TRBV6-1; the match to TRBD1 covers 9 bases. This CDR3 is 14 amino acids long. In germline, CDR1 is MNHNS, CDR2 SASEGT. Trimming cost V 9 bases and J 3 bases; bases outside gene matches: 9. DNA for the CDR3: TGTGCCAGTCTCGGGACAGGGCAGGGCTACGAGCAGTACTTC. Translating gives CASLGTGQGYEQYF.

This clonotype was counted many times. V and J are TRBV7-3 and TRBJ2-3; TRBD2 might be the D (5 bases). Germline V gene sequence: CDR1 SGHTA, CDR2 FQGTGA. This CDR3 comprises 14 residues. V lost 2 bases to trimming and J lost 1 base, with 7 bases between them. The CDR3 sequence: CASSLLAGTDTQYF. The CDR3 DNA reads as TGTGCCAGCAGCTTACTAGCAGGCACAGATACGCAGTATTTT.

The chain carries TRBV28 and TRBJ1-5, with 9 bases lining up with TRBD1. The CDR3 loop spans 17 amino acids. The germline CDR1 and CDR2 sequences are MDHEN and SYDVKM. The junction had 19 bases not matched to a gene; V was cut back by 10 bases and J by 6 bases. The CDR3 reads CATEGGAWTGEGQPQHF. CDR3 DNA sequence: TGTGCCACCGAGGGGGGTGCGTGGACAGGGGAGGGTCAGCCCCAGCATTTT.

The chain combines TRBV27 with TRBJ2-1; D tentatively reads TRBD1 or TRBD2 (5 bases each). Germline CDR1 reads MNHEY; CDR2 reads SMNVEV (reference sequence). V shed 6 bases and J shed 7 bases, with 22 bases lying between them. CDR3 length equals 16 residues. In DNA form, the CDR3 reads TGTGCCAGCAGCCAAACTCAGGGCGTCACGGGAAATGAGCAGTTCTTC. Protein product: CASSQTQGVTGNEQFF.

The chain has TRBV30 and TRBJ1-1; the D is unclear. This CDR3 spans 12 amino acids. Trimming shortened V by 3 bases and J by 10 bases, and 15 bases separated the two germline ends. The germline gives CDR1 GTSNPN, CDR2 SVGIG (reference sequence). In nucleotides, the CDR3 is TGTGCCTGGAGCCCACCGGGTACCGCAGCTTTCTTT. Translating gives CAWSPPGTAAFF. Together with reference TRBV30 and TRBJ1-1, the CDR3 gives the full variable domain: SQTIHQWPATLVQPVGSPLSLECTVEGTSNPNLYWYRQAAGRGLQLLFYSVGIGQISSEVPQNLSASRPQDRQFILSSKKLLLSDSGFYLCAWSPPGTAAFFGQGTRLTVV.

The sample holds a few counts of this clonotype. The V and J genes are TRBV5-1 and TRBJ2-1; D might be TRBD2 (6 bases). The CDR3 totals 13 residues. Germline values: CDR1 SGHRS, CDR2 YFSETQ. Trimming shortened V by 7 bases and J by 3 bases, and 11 bases separated the two germline ends. The CDR3: CASQEGYYNEQFF. Here the CDR3 DNA reads TGCGCCAGCCAGGAGGGCTACTACAATGAGCAGTTCTTC.

In this sample, this clonotype turned up a few times. The J gene is TRBJ2-3, the V gene TRBV3-1, with D possibly being TRBD2 (6 bases). This CDR3 is built from 15 residues. Per the germline V gene, CDR1 is LGHDT and CDR2 is YNNKEL (reference sequence). Trimming shortened V by 2 bases and J by 0 bases, and 9 bases separated the two germline ends. The CDR3 protein is CASSQLASSTDTQYF. CDR3 bases: TGTGCCAGCAGCCAACTAGCGTCTAGCACAGATACGCAGTATTTT.

This chain uses TRBV28 with TRBJ2-2; D might be TRBD1 or TRBD2, each matching 5 bases. Trimming stripped 4 bases from V and 1 base from J, with 7 bases between. Germline-derived CDR1 and CDR2 are MDHEN and SYDVKM. The CDR3 runs to 14 residues. The CDR3 spells CASSSGLNTGELFF. Here the CDR3 DNA reads TGTGCCAGCAGTTCGGGGCTGAACACCGGGGAGCTGTTTTTT.

The chain couples TRBV4-1 to TRBJ1-2; unclear D gene. With 0 bases removed from V and 4 bases from J, the gap between germline ends came to 12 bases. The CDR3 totals 15 residues. Germline CDR1 reads MGHRA; CDR2 reads YSYEKL. The CDR3 is CASSQERQEAYGYTF. CDR3 in DNA: TGCGCCAGCAGCCAAGAAAGGCAGGAAGCCTATGGCTACACCTTC.

The chain links TRBV2 to TRBJ1-2; D gene uncertain. The V gene's germline CDR1 is SNHLY and CDR2 FYNNEI. V lost 7 bases, J lost 2 bases, and 11 bases lay in between. This CDR3 comprises 13 residues. CDR3 nucleotides: TGTGCCAGCACCGCCGCACAGAACTATGGCTACACCTTC. Its translation: CASTAAQNYGYTF.

The chain uses TRBV5-1 and TRBJ2-1; D might be TRBD2 (5 bases). The CDR3 spans 15 residues. Germline values: CDR1 SGHRS, CDR2 YFSETQ. V lost 4 bases and J 0 bases, leaving 11 bases between the germline ends. CDR3 in amino acids: CASSPIGGSYNEQFF. DNA of the CDR3: TGCGCCAGCAGCCCCATAGGAGGCTCCTACAATGAGCAGTTCTTC.

The chain uses TRBV30 and TRBJ1-2, with 8 bases identical to TRBD1. There are 16 residues in the CDR3. Germline V CDR1 and CDR2: GTSNPN, SVGIG (reference sequence). V was clipped by 0 bases and J by 4 bases; unmatched bases: 10. The CDR3: CAWSVRGRGLGYGYTF. The CDR3 DNA reads as TGTGCCTGGAGTGTACGCGGCAGGGGGCTTGGCTATGGCTACACCTTC.

A single count supports this clonotype. This chain uses TRBV27 with TRBJ2-7, with TRBD1 matching 7 bases. The CDR3 contains 17 residues. CDR1 and CDR2 from the germline V gene are MNHEY and SMNVEV (reference sequence). V lost 0 bases, J lost 0 bases, and 8 bases stayed unmatched. CDR3 nucleotide sequence: TGTGCCAGCAGTTTATCCGCCGGGACAGCCAACTCCTACGAGCAGTACTTC. Amino acids: CASSLSAGTANSYEQYF.

The chain uses TRBV10-3 and TRBJ2-5; 10 nucleotides align to TRBD2. From germline, CDR1 is ENHRY and CDR2 SYGVKD. The CDR3 has 19 amino acids. V shed 3 bases and J 4 bases; nucleotides not matched to a gene: 17. The CDR3 nucleotides read TGTGCCATCAGTGAAACCCTACCGGGACTAGCGCTCATGGGAGAGACCCAGTACTTC. It codes for CAISETLPGLALMGETQYF.

V gene TRBV20-1 combines with J gene TRBJ2-5; D is possibly TRBD1 (6 bases). The CDR3 totals 12 residues. Looked up from germline, CDR1 is DFQATT and CDR2 is SNEGSKA (reference sequence). V shed 4 bases and J shed 5 bases, with 11 bases lying between them. DNA of the CDR3: TGCAGTGCTAAAATCACAGGGGAGACCCAGTACTTC. Translation: CSAKITGETQYF.

The chain links TRBV20-1 to TRBJ2-1; TRBD2 agrees at 7 bases. Germline CDR1 and CDR2: DFQATT and SNEGSKA (reference sequence). V trimming: 3 bases; J trimming: 5 bases; junction bases outside the gene matches: 10. This CDR3 is built from 15 residues. The CDR3 region has the DNA TGCAGTGCTAGCAGGTACGGGACTACCCACAATGAGCAGTTCTTC. Encoded protein: CSASRYGTTHNEQFF.

This clonotype has a single count. Just one base apart from a much larger clone, this may be a read error. V and J are TRBV7-2 and TRBJ1-2, with D perhaps TRBD1 (5 bases). The V end was cut by 5 bases, the J end by 2 bases, with 21 bases between. Per the germline V gene, CDR1 is SGHTA and CDR2 is FQGNSA. The CDR3 covers 17 residues. The CDR3: CASSPQTRGSGNYGYTF. The DNA for the CDR3 is TGTGCCAGCAGCCCACAAACTAGGGGTAGTGGAAACTATGGCTACACCTTC.

The sample holds a few counts of this clonotype. The genes are TRBV7-9 and TRBJ1-6, with D possibly being TRBD1 (6 bases). Germline V gene data show CDR1 as SEHNR and CDR2 as FQNEAQ (reference sequence). This CDR3 has 15 amino acids. The germline V and J ends were trimmed by 7 bases and 4 bases, with 14 bases remaining between them. CDR3 residues: CASTGEGVYNSPLHF. DNA for the CDR3: TGTGCCAGCACGGGGGAGGGGGTATATAATTCACCCCTCCACTTT.

This clonotype was recorded many times. V gene TRBV5-1 combines with J gene TRBJ1-2; D is unclear. The germline CDR1 and CDR2 sequences are SGHRS and YFSETQ. V lost 0 bases to trimming and J lost 2 bases, with 8 bases between them. The CDR3 contains 14 residues. Written as DNA, the CDR3 is TGCGCCAGCAGCTTGGAATACAGAAACTATGGCTACACCTTC. Translation gives CASSLEYRNYGYTF.

The V and J genes are TRBV6-4 and TRBJ2-1; 9 bases map to TRBD1. With V trimmed by 10 bases and J by 5 bases, 12 bases remained unmatched. The CDR3 has 15 amino acids. Germline loops: CDR1 MRHNA, CDR2 SNTAGT. The CDR3 nucleotides are TGTGCCAACCTCGAAGATTGGACAGGGGACAATGAGCAGTTCTTC. Amino acid sequence: CANLEDWTGDNEQFF.

V usage is TRBV25-1 and J usage is TRBJ1-1; D may be TRBD1 (5 bases). This CDR3 is built from 14 residues. With 10 bases removed from V and 2 bases from J, the gap between germline ends came to 17 bases. From germline, CDR1 is MGHDK and CDR2 SYGVNS. The CDR3 nucleotides are TGTGCCACCATGGACAATTGGATTAACACTGAAGCTTTCTTT. Protein product: CATMDNWINTEAFF.

The rearrangement uses TRBV4-1 and TRBJ2-2; 14 positions agree with TRBD2. Germline V gene data show CDR1 as MGHRA and CDR2 as YSYEKL. The CDR3 sequence is 19 residues long. The CDR3 DNA follows: TGCGCTCGCAGCCAAGTCGGACTAGCGGGGGGACCGGGCACCGGGGAGCTGTTTTTT. Protein sequence: CARSQVGLAGGPGTGELFF.

In this sample, this clonotype turned up a few times. The chain combines TRBV15 with TRBJ2-3, with D perhaps matching TRBD2 (5 bases). Germline V gene lookup returns CDR1 LNHNV and CDR2 YYDKDF (reference sequence). Trimming stripped 4 bases from V and 6 bases from J, with 14 bases between. This CDR3 region has 14 residues. The CDR3 protein is CATSTWSGGDTQYF. The CDR3 DNA reads TGTGCCACCAGCACCTGGTCGGGCGGGGATACGCAGTATTTT.

This clonotype has just one count. The rearrangement joins TRBV5-6 to TRBJ1-1; D is ambiguous. Germline lookup yields CDR1 SGHDT and CDR2 YYEEEE. V lost 4 bases and J 0 bases, leaving 13 bases between the germline ends. This CDR3 has 15 amino acids. The CDR3 region is CASSQIQDLNTEAFF. In DNA form, the CDR3 reads TGTGCCAGCAGCCAGATTCAGGATTTGAACACTGAAGCTTTCTTT.

The table lists this clonotype with a few counts. V and J are TRBV18 and TRBJ2-3, with D perhaps matching TRBD1 (6 bases). Germline CDR1 reads KGHSH; CDR2 reads LQKENI. Trimming removed 2 bases at V and 3 bases at J, with 15 bases between. The CDR3 is 16 amino acids. The CDR3 spells CASSPSQGGETDTQYF. CDR3 nucleotides: TGTGCCAGCTCACCATCCCAAGGGGGAGAGACAGATACGCAGTATTTT.

The CDR3 loop reads CASHSEGRSYEQYF. The CDR3 DNA is TGTGCCAGTCATTCCGAGGGGAGATCCTACGAGCAGTACTTC. The chain recombines TRBV27 with TRBJ2-7; possibly TRBD1 or TRBD2 for D (5 bases each). Per germline, CDR1 MNHEY and CDR2 SMNVEV (reference sequence). V was cut by 9 bases and J by 1 base, with 16 bases left in between. This CDR3 region has 14 residues.